This TCR beta chain was identified during a study of CD8+ T cells in alopecia areata. Whole-study context: Scoring of severity for treated patients was based on percentage of affected scalp area. Study-wide results and caveats: For lesional scalp, especially alopecia totalis/universalis, clonality was higher than in normal scalp.

Germline assignment: CDR1 MNHEY and CDR2 SVGAGI. V was trimmed by 6 bases and J by 5 bases, leaving 16 bases between them. The CDR3 runs 14 residues. Regarding treatment: oral pan-JAK inhibitor, 5-10 mg twice daily. In regard to this clone: As yet, its antigen is unknown.

cDNA prepared by RNA extraction and subsequent reverse transcription served as the template for sequencing. Profiling relied on immunoSEQ multiplex PCR, and the TCRdb table lists in-frame clones only, not all of them. The sample yields 150,000 to 200,000 clones, roughly two thirds seen once. This receptor was taken from a human donor with alopecia areata. The material was CD4+ T cells sorted from blood, obtained at week 4, from a patient treated with tofacitinib. The chain employs TRBV6-5 and TRBJ2-5; D is perhaps TRBD1 or TRBD2 (5 bases each). Here the CDR3 DNA reads TGTGCCAGCAGGCAAGATGGGGGTTGGGAGACCCAGTACTTC. Protein product: CASRQDGGWETQYF.